A selection of T cell receptor beta chains follows, all from one sample in a study of cytomegalovirus exposure and HLA in healthy donors. The protocol was immunoSEQ multiplex PCR, while the TCRdb copy is restricted to in-frame clones and leaves out a portion. The table shows around 150,000 clones, with roughly 80% occurring only once. The specimen was PBMCs. The receptors here all came from a man between 25 and 39 years old in good health and CMV-seronegative. Both conserved end residues are trimmed from each CDR3.

CDR3 protein	V gene	CDR3 length
ASSFWQSGGSSDTQY	TRBV18	15
ASSTTGSFSYNEQF	TRBV19	14
ASAEGSYTGELF	TRBV12-5	12
ASSPGTGVGEQY	TRBV7-2	12
ASSDGLAGAREQF	TRBV7-8	13
AWSPGLAVNEQF	TRBV30	12
ASHRQGHNEQF	TRBV6-1	11
ASSRVPQGYNPRYYGYT	TRBV19	17
ASRRLARPYEQY	TRBV6-5	12
ASSMDGTGGYEQY	TRBV19	13
ASRPGTGWAHEQF	TRBV28	13
ASSEAFGTSGRAGETQY	TRBV6-1	17
ASSEDRTGGGYGYT	TRBV2	14
ASSLQGAGQY	TRBV5-1	10
ASSFGVDTQY	TRBV7-9	10
ASSRDRNSNQPQH	TRBV2	13
ASSLAASGSPNTGELF	TRBV5-1	16
ASSPVTAKNHYEQY	TRBV28	14
ASSLSGTGKQY	TRBV28	11
AWGLKDTGPRRAF	TRBV30	13
ASSLLGGRRSYEQY	TRBV7-2	14
SVVGAEGGFAEAF	TRBV29-1	13
AISPSETGAGQY	TRBV10-3	12
ASSIDRGGYQETQY	TRBV19	14
ASSQGASEQF	TRBV4-3	10
ASSLPGLAPDTQY	TRBV28	13
ASSSISGSSYNEQF	TRBV18	14
ASVGTSGSQEQY	TRBV6-5	12
SVGADTEAF	TRBV29-1	9
ASSFGTSGRAGNEQF	TRBV7-9	15
ASSPRHIYEQY	TRBV14	11
ASSSDYGRYEQY	TRBV19	12
SVGRGIPPHEQY	TRBV29-1	12
ASSLFPQH	TRBV28	8
ASSLGPGDTQY	TRBV5-6	11
ASSLDIWTSGPWY	TRBV7-8	13
ASSPGTSVRLGELF	TRBV5-4	14
ASSMSPGSVPYNEQF	TRBV19	15
ASSSGHGRSGEAF	TRBV6-5	13
ASSFALAGDEQY	TRBV11-2	12